This is a list of T cell receptor beta chains from one sample in a study of blood T cell repertoires in COVID-19. Sequenced by immunoSEQ multiplex PCR; TCRdb stores in-frame clones only, minus some. The data show around 190,000 clones, more than 80% seen once. Sequenced: peripheral blood. The receptors derive from a woman aged 55-70 years with acute or convalescent COVID-19. Each CDR3 is given with its conserved first and last residue. The D gene is left open where the match is weak. Clone size is not always given. Where it is, it says once, few, many or a class for expanded clones.

d_call j_call v_call clone_size cdr3_nt cdr3_aa
. TRBJ2-3 TRBV5-4 . TGTGCCAGCAGCTTGCCCGGGAACCCAGATACGCAGTATTTT CASSLPGNPDTQYF
TRBD1 TRBJ1-4 TRBV3-1/TRBV3-2 . TGTGCCAGCAGCCAACGAACAGGGGCTCATGAAAAACTGTTTTTT CASSQRTGAHEKLFF
TRBD1 TRBJ1-3 TRBV5-1 few TGCGCCAGCAGCTTCGCTGGACCGGGACAGGGCCCGTCGAGCTCTGGAAACACCATATATTTT CASSFAGPGQGPSSSGNTIYF
TRBD1 TRBJ1-1 TRBV10-3 . TGTGCCATCAGTGAGGAGGGCAGGGGGCGCGAGGCAGCTTTCTTT CAISEEGRGREAAFF
TRBD1 TRBJ1-1 TRBV7-9 . TGTGCCAGCAGCTTAAAAGGGGGACAGACGAACACTGAAGCTTTCTTT CASSLKGGQTNTEAFF
. TRBJ1-1 TRBV6-5 . TGTGCCAGCAGTTACTCGTCAGGGTTAACTGAAGCTTTCTTT CASSYSSGLTEAFF
. TRBJ1-1 TRBV24-1 . TGTGCCACCAGTGACCCAGGGTCAGGGGCTGAAGCTTTCTTT CATSDPGSGAEAFF
TRBD1 TRBJ1-5 TRBV19 . TGTGCCAGTAGTAGCGGGACAGGGGGGTTAGCGGGGAATCAGCCCCAGCATTTT CASSSGTGGLAGNQPQHF
. TRBJ2-5 TRBV6-5 few TGTGCCAGCAGTTACGCCAGACCACCACGAGGGACCCAGTACTTC CASSYARPPRGTQYF
. TRBJ2-1 TRBV3-1/TRBV3-2 . TGTGCCAGCAGCCAATTAACTGTGTCTAGAAGATTGGATGAGCAGTTCTTC CASSQLTVSRRLDEQFF